This is a list of T cell receptor beta chains from one sample in a study of blood T cells in healthy people across ages. MiXCR was run by TCRdb on the 5' RACE reads, yielding one entry per CDR3 protein. The sample lists hundreds of thousands of distinct CDR3 sequences, approximately 50% occurring once. The sequenced material came from blood. Every receptor here comes from a man in his 60s in good health. CDR3s include the opening cysteine and the closing phenylalanine or tryptophan. The D gene is left open where the match is weak. The size entry is marked missing in some rows and otherwise reads once, few, many or a size class.

CDR3 protein	CDR3 DNA	D gene	clone size	V gene	J gene
CATSAGGGRGTQYF	TGTGCCACCAGTGCCGGCGGGGGTCGTGGGACCCAGTACTTC	TRBD2	-	TRBV24-1	TRBJ2-5
CAGNFGTGSMNTEAFF	TGTGCCGGCAACTTCGGGACAGGTAGCATGAACACTGAAGCTTTCTTT	TRBD1	few	TRBV2	TRBJ1-1
CASSPRTDANEQFF	TGCGCCAGCAGCCCCCGGACGGACGCGAATGAGCAGTTCTTC	-	-	TRBV5-1	TRBJ2-1
CASSQGTDSPYNEQFF	TGTGCCAGCTCACAGGGGACGGATAGCCCCTACAATGAGCAGTTCTTC	-	-	TRBV18	TRBJ2-1
CSARDLFFSGFNEQFF	TGCAGTGCTAGAGATCTTTTCTTTAGTGGGTTCAATGAGCAGTTCTTC	-	once	TRBV20-1	TRBJ2-1
CASSPREGLAGTGGYEQYF	TGCGCCAGCAGCCCACGCGAGGGACTAGCGGGGACCGGAGGCTACGAGCAGTACTTC	TRBD2	few	TRBV5-1	TRBJ2-7
CASSATAGGVQETQYF	TGCGCCAGCAGCGCAACTGCGGGGGGTGTCCAAGAGACCCAGTACTTC	TRBD2	-	TRBV4-1	TRBJ2-5
CASGQASSGANVLTF	TGCGCCAGCGGGCAGGCCTCCTCTGGGGCCAACGTCCTGACTTTC	-	-	TRBV5-1	TRBJ2-6
CSAPARTGGFF	TGCAGTGCTCCGGCGAGGACAGGGGGGTTCTTC	TRBD1	-	TRBV20-1	TRBJ2-1
CASSSTTYGYTF	TGTGCCAGCAGTTCCACCACGTATGGCTACACCTTC	-	-	TRBV12-3/TRBV12-4	TRBJ1-2
CASSLRGQGNYGYTF	TGTGCCAGTAGTTTGCGAGGACAGGGGAACTATGGCTACACCTTC	TRBD1	few	TRBV19	TRBJ1-2
CASSVDRGLETQYF	TGTGCCAGCAGTGTAGACAGGGGGCTGGAGACCCAGTACTTC	TRBD1	few	TRBV6-1	TRBJ2-5
CASSSSTRGKYNEQYF	-	-	-	TRBV27	TRBJ2-5
CSAPGGPRGNEQFF	TGCAGTGCTCCAGGGGGTCCGCGTGGCAATGAGCAGTTCTTC	TRBD1	once	TRBV20-1	TRBJ2-1
CSAGGTAYNSPLHF	TGCAGTGCTGGGGGGACGGCATATAATTCACCCCTCCACTTT	-	-	TRBV20-1	TRBJ1-6
CASRKQGAGETQYF	TGTGCCAGCAGGAAACAGGGGGCAGGAGAGACCCAGTACTTC	TRBD1	few	TRBV12-3/TRBV12-4	TRBJ2-5
CPQHEQYF	TGCCCCCAGCACGAGCAGTACTTC	-	-	TRBV5-1	TRBJ2-7
CASIPGQANTEAFF	TGTGCCAGCATACCGGGACAGGCGAACACTGAAGCTTTCTTT	TRBD1	few	TRBV12-3/TRBV12-4	TRBJ1-1
CASSRGLVQETQYF	TGTGCCAGCAGCCGCGGACTAGTCCAAGAGACCCAGTACTTC	TRBD2	-	TRBV7-2	TRBJ2-5
CASSLMAGGTYGYTF	TGTGCCAGCAGTTTAATGGCAGGGGGCACCTATGGCTACACCTTC	TRBD1	-	TRBV27	TRBJ1-2
CASSGPDYEQYF	TGTGCCAGCAGTGGCCCAGACTACGAGCAGTACTTC	-	once	TRBV6-4	TRBJ2-7
CASSERKGAKEKLFF	TGTGCCAGCAGTGAACGTAAGGGGGCAAAGGAAAAGCTGTTTTTT	TRBD1	once	TRBV25-1	TRBJ1-4
CSVASGRRAEAFF	TGCAGCGTTGCGTCGGGTCGAAGGGCTGAAGCTTTCTTT	-	-	TRBV29-1	TRBJ1-1
CSVAVSVSTDTQYF	TGCAGCGTTGCTGTCAGCGTAAGCACAGATACGCAGTATTTT	-	-	TRBV29-1	TRBJ2-3
CSASLAGGQEETQYF	TGCAGTGCCTCTCTCGCGGGGGGGCAAGAAGAGACCCAGTACTTC	TRBD2	-	TRBV20-1	TRBJ2-5
CASSPSKAAGTQYF	TGTGCCAGCAGCCCTTCGAAAGCTGCCGGGACCCAGTACTTC	-	-	TRBV12-3/TRBV12-4	TRBJ2-5
CSASGGEDTQYF	TGCAGTGCTAGCGGGGGTGAAGATACGCAGTATTTT	-	few	TRBV20-1	TRBJ2-3
CASSSDTKGSGANVLTF	TGTGCCAGCAGCTCAGACACAAAGGGCTCTGGGGCCAACGTCCTGACTTTC	-	few	TRBV7-9	TRBJ2-6
CASSPRGDRAYF	TGTGCCAGCAGCCCCCGAGGGGACAGGGCGTACTTC	TRBD1	-	TRBV3-1	TRBJ2-4
CASTPGQMQETQYF	TGTGCCAGCACCCCAGGACAGATGCAAGAGACCCAGTACTTC	-	many	TRBV12-3/TRBV12-4	TRBJ2-5
CASSELGGWGTNEKLFF	TGTGCCAGCAGTGAACTGGGAGGGTGGGGCACTAATGAAAAACTGTTTTTT	-	-	TRBV2	TRBJ1-4
CASSPRTAGEQFF	TGTGCCAGCAGCCCGCGGACAGCGGGTGAGCAGTTCTTC	-	-	TRBV6-6	TRBJ2-1
CATSEPLDHTGELFF	TGTGCCACCAGTGAGCCCCTAGACCACACCGGGGAGCTGTTTTTT	-	-	TRBV24-1	TRBJ2-2